A single sample is the source of the 5 T cell receptor beta chains below, sequenced in a study of blood T cells in healthy people across ages. The authors ran a second PCR of about 7 to 11 cycles using a sample-barcoded 5' primer and a J-beta primer mix. TCRdb reprocessed the 5' RACE reads with MiXCR, giving one entry per CDR3 protein. The data show about 730,000 distinct CDR3 sequences, approximately 39% seen once. Source material: blood. The origin of the receptors is a woman aged 55-69 years in good health.

This clonotype was counted a few times. This sequence joins TRBV6-1 and TRBJ2-5, with D perhaps TRBD1 (6 bases). Germline lookup yields CDR1 MNHNS and CDR2 SASEGT. This CDR3 contains 18 residues. Trimming left V 1 base short and J 1 base short, with 19 bases between. The CDR3 DNA reads TGTGCCAGCAGTGAAGAATATTGGGATGGGGACACCCAAGAGACCCAGTACTTC. The encoded protein is CASSEEYWDGDTQETQYF.

The gene calls are TRBV7-3 and TRBJ2-1; D is possibly TRBD2 (6 bases). This CDR3 comprises 17 residues. Trimming took 1 base from V and 0 from J, leaving 13 bases between them. The germline CDR1 and CDR2 sequences are SGHTA and FQGTGA. CDR3 nucleotide sequence: TGTGCCAGCAGCTTAAGAAGTGGGAGGAACTCCTACAATGAGCAGTTCTTC. It yields the protein CASSLRSGRNSYNEQFF.

This chain joins TRBV4-3 and TRBJ2-1; 10 bases line up with TRBD2. Germline CDR1 reads LGHNA; CDR2 reads YSLEER. V was clipped by 4 bases and J by 10 bases; unmatched bases: 4. The CDR3 extends over 13 amino acids. The CDR3 region has the DNA TGCGCCAGCAGCCGGACGACTAGCGGGGAGCAGTTCTTC. Translated, it gives CASSRTTSGEQFF.

The rearrangement joins TRBV9 to TRBJ2-1; TRBD2 aligns across 7 bases. Germline CDR1 reads SGDLS; CDR2 reads YYNGEE. There are 17 residues in the CDR3. After removal of 3 bases from V and 8 bases from J, the junction contained 17 bases not matched to a gene. CDR3: CASSEPKPGLLTYEQFF. The CDR3 region has the DNA TGTGCCAGCAGCGAACCCAAACCGGGACTACTTACATATGAGCAGTTCTTC.

The chain recombines TRBV7-9 with TRBJ2-7; D is unresolved. Germline CDR1 and CDR2: SEHNR and FQNEAQ (reference sequence). The CDR3 spans 13 residues. V lost 3 bases and J lost 3, with 9 bases in between. This CDR3 is CASSFPLFYEQYF. DNA for the CDR3: TGTGCCAGCAGCTTTCCACTATTCTACGAGCAGTACTTC.